Listed below are T cell receptor beta chains from one sample, sequenced in a study of a mutant IDH1 vaccine in newly diagnosed glioma. These TCRs are of unknown antigen specificity. Repertoires were generated with immunoSEQ multiplex PCR, while TCRdb's copy carries only in-frame clones and drops some. Here the sample spans some 48,000 clones, around 78% being singletons. The sample consisted of PBMCs, taken from a glioma patient whose treatment included an IDH1 peptide vaccine. The receptors were gathered from a woman aged 40 to 50 with glioma. CDR3s include the opening cysteine and the closing phenylalanine or tryptophan. The D gene is left open where the match is weak. The size field is filled for only some rows; it gives once, few, many or a size class.

TRBJ2-5	TRBV5-1	NA	NA	15	CASRKLAVPGETQYF	TGCGCCAGCAGGAAATTAGCGGTCCCAGGGGAGACCCAGTACTTC
TRBJ2-1	TRBV30	NA	once	14	CAWSVHDSYNEQFF	TGTGCCTGGAGTGTTCATGACAGCTACAATGAGCAGTTCTTC
TRBJ1-6	TRBV9	NA	few	14	CASSVGRMNSPLHF	TGTGCCAGCAGCGTAGGCAGGATGAATTCACCCCTCCACTTT
TRBJ2-7	TRBV5-1	TRBD1	NA	15	CASSSGQGIAYEQYF	TGCGCCAGCAGCTCGGGACAGGGCATAGCCTACGAGCAGTACTTC
TRBJ2-3	TRBV4-1	NA	NA	17	CASSQVDMGFSTDTQYF	TGCGCCAGCAGCCAGGTCGATATGGGCTTTAGCACAGATACGCAGTATTTT
TRBJ1-2	TRBV5-6	TRBD1	NA	14	CASSFQQGASGYTF	TGTGCCAGCAGCTTCCAACAGGGGGCTAGCGGCTACACCTTC
TRBJ1-6	TRBV4-3	NA	NA	13	CASSQGRGMPLHF	TGCGCCAGCAGCCAAGGGCGGGGTATGCCCCTCCACTTT
TRBJ2-3	TRBV9	NA	NA	13	CASSVVEADTQYF	TGTGCCAGCAGCGTAGTGGAGGCGGATACGCAGTATTTT
TRBJ1-1	TRBV5-1	NA	NA	17	CASSKTGGMMMNTEAFF	TGCGCCAGCAGCAAGACGGGGGGGATGATGATGAACACTGAAGCTTTCTTT
TRBJ2-1	TRBV5-6	TRBD1	NA	15	CASSLPDRVLNEQFF	TGTGCCAGCAGCTTACCGGACAGGGTGCTAAATGAGCAGTTCTTC
TRBJ1-6	TRBV9	NA	NA	15	CASSVGQSYNSPLHF	TGTGCCAGCAGCGTAGGACAGTCATATAATTCACCCCTCCACTTT
TRBJ1-2	TRBV6-1	NA	NA	16	CASSAIGGRSDYGYTF	TGTGCCAGCAGTGCCATTGGAGGGCGGAGCGACTATGGCTACACCTTC
TRBJ1-6	TRBV30	NA	NA	14	CAWSTTGSGSPLHF	TGTGCCTGGAGTACTACAGGGTCAGGGTCACCCCTCCACTTT
TRBJ2-5	TRBV5-1	NA	NA	13	CASFLGGQETQYF	TGCGCCAGCTTCCTAGGGGGGCAGGAGACCCAGTACTTC
TRBJ2-5	TRBV19	TRBD2	NA	16	CASTQRGLAGEETQYF	TGTGCCAGTACCCAACGAGGACTAGCGGGGGAAGAGACCCAGTACTTC
TRBJ1-4	TRBV6-1	NA	NA	14	CASSELLPGEKLFF	TGTGCCAGCAGTGAACTACTGCCGGGCGAAAAACTGTTTTTT
TRBJ2-5	TRBV7-9	NA	NA	12	CASSLNKETQYF	TGTGCCAGCAGCTTAAATAAAGAGACCCAGTACTTC
TRBJ1-2	TRBV29-1	NA	once	12	CSVLTGDYGYTF	TGCAGCGTCCTCACCGGAGACTATGGCTACACCTTC
TRBJ1-1	TRBV20-1	NA	few	11	CSAPGVTEAFF	TGCAGTGCGCCAGGGGTGACTGAAGCTTTCTTT
TRBJ2-5	TRBV7-8	NA	NA	15	CASSPVLWRGETQYF	TGTGCCAGCAGCCCTGTTCTTTGGAGGGGAGAGACCCAGTACTTC
TRBJ1-2	TRBV19	NA	NA	15	CASSIDPGELRGYTF	TGTGCCAGTAGTATAGATCCGGGGGAGTTGCGTGGCTACACCTTC
TRBJ1-1	TRBV18	NA	once	17	CASSPPGGKNLNTEAFF	TGTGCCAGCTCACCACCGGGAGGAAAAAATTTGAACACTGAAGCTTTCTTT